These 12 T cell receptor beta chains were sequenced from one sample in a study of STAT5B mutations in CD4+ large granular lymphocyte leukemia (dated by TCRdb to the early 2020s). Library construction relied on the immunoSEQ multiplex PCR assay. Drawn from immuneACCESS, this table holds only the in-frame rearrangements with V and J called that TCRdb kept. Clones are partly lost; checked studies trace under half to an unresolved V gene and leave the rest unexplained. Present in this sample are tens of thousands of clones, approximately 80% of which were seen just once. The ten largest clones add up to about 6% of the sample. Sequencing was performed on CD4+ T cells from blood buffy coats. The origin of the receptors is a human donor in good health.

This clone appeared a single time. The genes are TRBV18 and TRBJ1-6, with a weak D call TRBD1 (5 bases). The CDR3 extends over 15 amino acids. The V gene lost 0 bases and the J gene lost 7 bases, with 10 bases spanning the gap. Germline CDR1 reads KGHSH; CDR2 reads LQKENI. CDR3 amino acids: CASSPPGGVNSPLHF. DNA for the CDR3: TGTGCCAGCTCACCACCGGGGGGGGTAAATTCACCCCTCCACTTT.

The chain uses TRBV27 and TRBJ2-2; the D is unclear. The ends were cut back, 2 bases at V and 7 bases at J, with 17 bases in the middle. The germline V gene has CDR1 MNHEY and CDR2 SMNVEV (reference sequence). CDR3 length: 16 amino acids. This CDR3 reads CASSLSRTFVGGELFF. DNA for the CDR3: TGTGCCAGCAGTTTAAGTCGGACCTTTGTGGGCGGGGAGCTGTTTTTT.

The CDR3 protein is CASKRAGEENEQFF. In nucleotides, the CDR3 is TGCGCCAGCAAGAGAGCGGGGGAGGAGAATGAGCAGTTCTTC. The chain links TRBV5-1 to TRBJ2-1; TRBD2 aligns across 8 bases. CDR1 SGHRS and CDR2 YFSETQ come from the germline V gene. The CDR3 consists of 14 residues. The V segment lost 6 bases and the J segment 7 bases; nucleotides outside the gene matches: 9.

In its sample, this clone was seen once. The V call is TRBV6-5, the J call TRBJ2-7; TRBD1 agrees at 10 bases. Germline V gene lookup returns CDR1 MNHEY and CDR2 SVGAGI. The ends lost 5 bases at V and 0 bases at J; junction bases unmatched: 4. The CDR3 loop spans 15 amino acids. CDR3 amino acids: CASSRRTGGSYEQYF. The CDR3 DNA reads TGTGCCAGCAGTCGACGGACAGGGGGCTCCTACGAGCAGTACTTC.

This chain joins TRBV5-3 and TRBJ1-2; tentative D call: TRBD1 (5 bases). TRBV5-3 is filed as an ORF, its function uncertain. This CDR3 region has 18 residues. V shed 0 bases and J shed 4 bases, with 22 bases lying between them. This chain's CDR3 is CARSLGAGLVASGYGYTF. The CDR3 DNA reads as TGTGCCAGAAGCTTGGGGGCAGGGCTGGTAGCTAGCGGCTATGGCTACACCTTC.

This clone came up once. The V call is TRBV7-9, the J call TRBJ2-2, with D unclear. This CDR3 comprises 17 residues. Trimming removed 3 bases from V and 6 bases from J, with 20 bases in between. CDR1 is SEHNR, CDR2 FQNEAQ, per germline (reference sequence). The CDR3 region is CASSFIWVRRTPGELFF. The CDR3 DNA follows: TGTGCCAGCAGCTTTATATGGGTGAGACGGACCCCCGGGGAGCTGTTTTTT.

This clone was detected only a few times. This rearrangement joins TRBV19 to TRBJ1-1; 9 bases line up with TRBD1. The V and J ends lost 3 bases and 4 bases, in that order; junction bases with no gene match: 3. This CDR3 has 14 amino acids. CDR1 is LNHDA, CDR2 SQIVND, per germline (reference sequence). The CDR3 region has the DNA TGTGCCAGTAGTATCGAGGACAGGGGCACTGAAGCTTTCTTT. Amino acids: CASSIEDRGTEAFF.

The chain employs TRBV7-9 and TRBJ2-2, with D uncertain. Germline CDR1 reads SEHNR; CDR2 reads FQNEAQ (reference sequence). V dropped 1 base and J dropped 4 bases, with 7 bases sitting between them. The CDR3 totals 14 residues. CDR3 sequence reads: CASSLGSGTGELFF. In nucleotides, the CDR3 is TGTGCCAGCAGCTTAGGGTCAGGCACCGGGGAGCTGTTTTTT.

The V call is TRBV10-3, the J call TRBJ2-5; D unresolved. In germline, CDR1 is ENHRY, CDR2 SYGVKD. The CDR3 runs 11 residues. Trimming took off 10 bases at V and 1 base at J, with 7 bases between the two ends. CDR3 coding DNA: TGTGCCAGCCGGGTCCAAGAGACCCAGTACTTC. Translation: CASRVQETQYF.

V usage is TRBV5-1 and J usage is TRBJ1-5, with 9 bases aligning to TRBD1. The CDR3 is 16 amino acids. Germline CDR1 and CDR2: SGHRS and YFSETQ. With V trimmed by 0 bases and J by 5 bases, 6 bases remained unmatched. This chain's CDR3 is CASSLDGQGNHQPQHF. As DNA, the CDR3 is TGCGCCAGCAGCTTGGACGGACAGGGGAACCATCAGCCCCAGCATTTT.

Here the CDR3 DNA reads TGTGCCAGCTCACCAGGGACAGAGGCTAACTATGGCTACACCTTC. This encodes CASSPGTEANYGYTF. The chain has TRBV18 and TRBJ1-2, with 7 bases lining up with TRBD1. The V gene's germline CDR1 is KGHSH and CDR2 LQKENI. The junction had 3 bases not matched to a gene; V was cut back by 2 bases and J by 0 bases. The CDR3 is made up of 15 amino acids.

The chain employs TRBV27 and TRBJ1-2; the D gene is possibly TRBD1 (5 bases). The CDR3 totals 14 residues. The V and J ends lost 3 bases and 8 bases respectively, with 16 bases between them. Germline CDR1 MNHEY, CDR2 SMNVEV (reference sequence). CDR3 DNA sequence: TGTGCCAGCAGTTTGTTCCAGGGCAATAACGGCTACACCTTC. Protein: CASSLFQGNNGYTF.